This passage covers 8 T cell receptor beta chains from one sample sequenced in a study of response to subunit inactivated influenza vaccine. TCRdb processed the RT-PCR reads anew with MiXCR; each CDR3 protein has one entry. The data hold hundreds of thousands of distinct CDR3 sequences, with 10% to 15% observed a single time. Sequencing was performed on PBMCs from blood, taken more than 35 days after vaccination. The receptors were sampled from a man between 50 and 59 years old who received an inactivated influenza vaccine.

In this sample, this clonotype turned up a few times. The chain recombines TRBV7-2 with TRBJ2-3; 8 nucleotides align to TRBD1. This CDR3 comprises 16 residues. V lost 5 bases and J lost 0; bases outside the gene matches: 7. CDR1 and CDR2 (germline): SGHTA, FQGNSA. Written as DNA, the CDR3 is TGTGCCAGCAGCCTCCGGACAGGGAGGAGCACAGATACGCAGTATTTT. The encoded protein is CASSLRTGRSTDTQYF.

The chain uses TRBV5-1 and TRBJ1-1; a possible D gene is TRBD1 (5 bases). The V and J ends lost 0 bases and 4 bases respectively, with 10 bases between them. Germline lookup yields CDR1 SGHRS and CDR2 YFSETQ. CDR3 length: 14 amino acids. DNA of the CDR3: TGCGCCAGCAGCTTGGTGGGCCAGGGCACTGAAGCTTTCTTT. It codes for CASSLVGQGTEAFF. Variable domain in full (rest from reference TRBV5-1 and TRBJ1-1): KAGVTQTPRYLIKTRGQQVTLSCSPISGHRSVSWYQQTPGQGLQFLFEYFSETQRNKGNFPGRFSGRQFSNSRSEMNVSTLELGDSALYLCASSLVGQGTEAFFGQGTRLTVV.

V usage is TRBV5-1 and J usage is TRBJ2-1; maybe TRBD1 (6 bases). The CDR3 runs to 14 residues. Trimming removed 3 bases from V and 10 bases from J, with 17 bases in between. Germline CDR1 SGHRS, CDR2 YFSETQ. CDR3 DNA sequence: TGCGCCAGCAGCTCGATAACAGGGTCGGGAGAGCAGTTCTTC. It specifies CASSSITGSGEQFF.

This clonotype was detected ten times or more. The rearrangement uses TRBV7-6 and TRBJ2-1; D perhaps matches TRBD1 (5 bases). Trimming removed 5 bases from V and 4 bases from J, with 9 bases in between. The CDR3 contains 13 residues. Per germline, CDR1 SGHVS and CDR2 FNYEAQ. The CDR3 sequence is CASSPTGYNEQFF. CDR3 nucleotides: TGTGCCAGCAGCCCTACAGGATACAATGAGCAGTTCTTC.

The chain combines TRBV30 with TRBJ2-3, with D unresolved. The germline CDR1 and CDR2 sequences are GTSNPN and SVGIG (reference sequence). With 0 bases removed from V and 3 bases from J, the gap between germline ends came to 4 bases. The CDR3 is 12 residues long. The CDR3 here is CAWSVRTDTQYF. The CDR3, as DNA: TGTGCCTGGAGTGTCAGGACAGATACGCAGTATTTT. Based on the CDR3 plus reference TRBV30 and TRBJ2-3, the full variable domain is SQTIHQWPATLVQPVGSPLSLECTVEGTSNPNLYWYRQAAGRGLQLLFYSVGIGQISSEVPQNLSASRPQDRQFILSSKKLLLSDSGFYLCAWSVRTDTQYFGPGTRLTVL.

This clonotype was detected many times. The chain couples TRBV24-1 to TRBJ1-1; 7 bases map to TRBD1. Per the germline V gene, CDR1 is KGHDR and CDR2 is SFDVKD. Unmatched junction bases numbered 10, after V lost 12 bases and J lost 4 bases. This CDR3 spans 13 amino acids. CDR3: CAAPGQSSTEAFF. Here the CDR3 DNA reads TGTGCCGCCCCGGGACAGTCTTCCACTGAAGCTTTCTTT.

In its sample, this clonotype was seen a few times. The chain recombines TRBV11-2 with TRBJ2-4, with 10 positions matching TRBD2. V was clipped by 0 bases and J by 3 bases; unmatched bases: 8. CDR1 is SGHAT, CDR2 FQNNGV, per germline. The CDR3 extends over 18 amino acids. This CDR3 is CASSLDLMSSGGKNIQYF. In nucleotides, the CDR3 is TGTGCCAGCAGCTTAGATCTTATGTCTAGCGGGGGCAAAAACATTCAGTACTTC.

V usage is TRBV7-2 and J usage is TRBJ2-7; 8 nucleotides line up with TRBD2. This CDR3 spans 15 amino acids. CDR1 and CDR2 from the germline V gene are SGHTA and FQGNSA. Trimming took 5 bases from V and 4 from J; bases not matched to a gene: 10. This CDR3 reads CASSKNGGGHYEQYF. Written as DNA, the CDR3 is TGTGCCAGCAGCAAGAACGGGGGGGGTCATTACGAGCAGTACTTC.